The entry below describes one T cell receptor (beta chain). No antigen is known for it. With 3 bases removed from V and 7 bases from J, the gap between germline ends came to 11 bases. The CDR3 is 13 residues long. Per germline, CDR1 SGHKS and CDR2 YYEKEE (reference sequence). These data are taken from a study of T cell responses to AZD1222 COVID-19 vaccine. Study-level points and caveats: The peak T cell response came first, and repertoires were sampled only after it.

Clones were read by immunoSEQ multiplex PCR, and TCRdb kept only the in-frame ones, dropping some. The sample has tens of thousands of clones; about 84% are singletons. Sequencing was performed on peripheral blood, taken 28 days after the second AZD1222 dose. The rearrangement links TRBV5-5 to TRBJ2-1; no definite D call. The receptor comes from an adult who received the AZD1222 COVID-19 vaccine. The CDR3, as DNA: TGTGCCAGCAGCTCGCTCAATACTAATGAGCAGTTCTTC. It encodes CASSSLNTNEQFF.